The 20 T cell receptor beta chains listed next were all sequenced from one sample in a study of shared clonotypes between healthy human individuals. The data were produced by immunoSEQ multiplex PCR, yet TCRdb's version contains in-frame clones alone and is incomplete. This table holds 2 million to 2.5 million clones, roughly 92% found once. The material sequenced was naive CD4+ T cells from PBMCs. Subset defined: CD45RA+ positively selected. The source is a man aged 18 to 35 in good health. Some clones in this sample may be carry-over from other donors' samples.

The genes are TRBV15 and TRBJ1-3; TRBD1 aligns across 8 bases. CDR3 length: 15 amino acids. Germline loops: CDR1 LNHNV, CDR2 YYDKDF (reference sequence). J lost 0 bases, V lost 5 bases, and 3 bases had no gene match. As DNA, the CDR3 is TGTGCCACCAGCTCCGACAGGGGCTCTGGAAACACCATATATTTT. It translates to CATSSDRGSGNTIYF. Full variable domain (rest looked up from reference TRBV15 and TRBJ1-3): DAMVIQNPRYQVTQFGKPVTLSCSQTLNHNVMYWYQQKSSQAPKLLFHYYDKDFNNEADTPDNFQSRRPNTSFCFLDIRSPGLGDTAMYLCATSSDRGSGNTIYFGEGSWLTVV.

Here the CDR3 reads CASSPKGQGAAFF. The CDR3 DNA follows: TGTGCCAGCAGCCCAAAGGGACAGGGCGCAGCTTTCTTT. The chain joins TRBV7-3 to TRBJ1-1, with 9 bases aligning to TRBD1. There are 13 residues in the CDR3. V shed 5 bases and J 10 bases; nucleotides not matched to a gene: 8. In germline, CDR1 is SGHTA, CDR2 FQGTGA.

The V gene is TRBV29-1, the J gene TRBJ1-1, with D tentatively TRBD1 (6 bases). Trimming shortened V by 5 bases and J by 0 bases, and 10 bases separated the two germline ends. In germline, CDR1 is SQVTM, CDR2 ANQGSEA. The CDR3 runs to 13 residues. The CDR3: CSVIRTVNTEAFF. The CDR3 DNA follows: TGCAGCGTTATTAGGACAGTGAACACTGAAGCTTTCTTT.

J is TRBJ1-5 and V is TRBV30; D unresolved. CDR3 length equals 12 residues. Trimming stripped 2 bases from V and 9 bases from J, with 11 bases between. The germline V gene has CDR1 GTSNPN and CDR2 SVGIG (reference sequence). The CDR3 protein is CAWSPSGSPQHF. CDR3 DNA sequence: TGTGCCTGGAGTCCTTCCGGGTCGCCCCAGCATTTT.

The V call is TRBV7-2, the J call TRBJ2-7; D possibly corresponds to TRBD1 (5 bases). CDR1 and CDR2 (germline): SGHTA, FQGNSA. The CDR3 extends over 12 amino acids. V lost 3 bases to trimming and J lost 5 bases, with 8 bases between them. The CDR3 protein is CASSLIGDEQYF. CDR3 coding DNA: TGTGCCAGCAGCTTGATAGGGGACGAGCAGTACTTC.

The sample holds a few counts of this clone. The chain carries TRBV20-1 and TRBJ1-4, with D possibly TRBD1 on 6 matching bases. CDR1 is DFQATT and CDR2 is SNEGSKA in the germline V gene (reference sequence). The CDR3 is 10 amino acids. Trimming took 7 bases from V and 15 from J, leaving 15 bases between them. The CDR3 loop is CSVDRSGVFF. The CDR3 bases are TGCAGTGTAGACAGGTCTGGGGTGTTTTTT.

The V and J genes are TRBV10-1 and TRBJ2-4; D ambiguous. The CDR3 covers 18 residues. Trimming pared 0 bases from V and 0 bases from J, leaving 15 bases between. Germline V gene data show CDR1 as WNHNN and CDR2 as SYGVQD (reference sequence). The CDR3 coding sequence is TGCGCCAGCAGTGAGTCGAGCTTGGTAACCCTAGCCAAAAACATTCAGTACTTC. Residues: CASSESSLVTLAKNIQYF.

The chain employs TRBV5-4 and TRBJ2-1; a possible D gene is TRBD2 (6 bases). V lost 0 bases and J 2 bases, leaving 12 bases between the germline ends. Per the germline V gene, CDR1 is SGHNT and CDR2 is YYREEE (reference sequence). This CDR3 has 16 amino acids. CDR3: CASSLAGGSPYNEQFF. In nucleotides, the CDR3 is TGTGCCAGCAGCTTGGCCGGGGGATCTCCCTACAATGAGCAGTTCTTC.

The chain recombines TRBV6-5 with TRBJ1-3; D is uncertain. V lost 5 bases and J lost 0, with 8 bases in between. Germline-derived CDR1 and CDR2 are MNHEY and SVGAGI. The length of the CDR3 is 14 residues. CDR3 amino acids: CASSPGSSGNTIYF. The CDR3, as DNA: TGTGCCAGCAGTCCTGGGAGCTCTGGAAACACCATATATTTT.

The genes are TRBV18 and TRBJ2-2; 10 nucleotides align to TRBD1. Germline-derived CDR1 and CDR2 are KGHSH and LQKENI. J gave up 5 bases and V 3 bases, and 3 bases lay outside the gene matches. The CDR3 is 15 residues long. DNA for the CDR3: TGTGCCAGCTCACCCGGGACAGGGGTGACCGGGGAGCTGTTTTTT. Encoded protein: CASSPGTGVTGELFF.

CDR3 sequence: CASSLQGNTGELFF. Here the CDR3 DNA reads TGTGCCAGCAGCCTACAGGGAAACACCGGGGAGCTGTTTTTT. The chain joins TRBV5-6 to TRBJ2-2; TRBD1 might be the D (6 bases). Deletions cut 4 bases from V and 2 bases from J, with 9 bases between. The germline gives CDR1 SGHDT, CDR2 YYEEEE. The CDR3 loop spans 14 amino acids.

In the case of this clone: The sample has other DNA sequences that encode this CDR3 too. The genes are TRBV28 and TRBJ1-5; TRBD1 might be the D (5 bases). The germline V gene encodes CDR1 MDHEN and CDR2 SYDVKM. Trimming took 5 bases from V and 4 from J, leaving 12 bases between them. The CDR3 extends over 14 amino acids. The CDR3, as DNA: TGTGCCAGCAGTCCCGGGACGGGGAATCAGCCCCAGCATTTT. It yields the protein CASSPGTGNQPQHF. The full variable domain, in which reference TRBV28 and TRBJ1-5 provide the parts outside the CDR3, is DVKVTQSSRYLVKRTGEKVFLECVQDMDHENMFWYRQDPGLGLRLIYFSYDVKMKEKGDIPEGYSVSREKKERFSLILESASTNQTSMYLCASSPGTGNQPQHFGDGTRLSIL.

The V gene is TRBV6-1, the J gene TRBJ1-3; D not resolved. V lost 3 bases and J lost 3, with 9 bases in between. Germline assignment: CDR1 MNHNS and CDR2 SASEGT. CDR3 length equals 14 residues. Here the CDR3 reads CASSEDDRGNTIYF. CDR3 bases: TGTGCCAGCAGTGAGGACGACCGTGGAAACACCATATATTTT.

The chain employs TRBV10-3 and TRBJ2-1, with 9 bases identical to TRBD2. CDR1 ENHRY and CDR2 SYGVKD come from the germline V gene. The CDR3 is 16 residues long. The V gene end was trimmed by 5 bases and the J gene end by 8 bases; junction bases not matched to a gene: 13. The CDR3 bases are TGTGCCATCAGTCCCAGTAGCGGGAGAGAAAACCATGAGCAGTTCTTC. The encoded protein is CAISPSSGRENHEQFF.

The chain has TRBV7-6 and TRBJ1-2; perhaps TRBD1 as D (5 bases). The V end was cut by 5 bases, the J end by 7 bases, with 17 bases between. The CDR3 loop spans 14 amino acids. In germline, CDR1 is SGHVS, CDR2 FNYEAQ. The CDR3 spells CASSPGGAARGYTF. CDR3 nucleotides: TGTGCCAGCAGCCCCGGTGGGGCAGCACGTGGCTACACCTTC.

The chain uses TRBV7-2 and TRBJ2-2; D call uncertain. Deletions cut 5 bases from V and 4 bases from J, with 8 bases between. Per the germline V gene, CDR1 is SGHTA and CDR2 is FQGNSA. The CDR3 has 13 residues. The CDR3, as DNA: TGTGCCAGCAGCCCCGTAAGCACCGGGGAGCTGTTTTTT. It encodes CASSPVSTGELFF.

The chain links TRBV4-3 to TRBJ2-3; the D gene could be TRBD1 or TRBD2 (5 bases each). The CDR3 has 15 residues. V gave up 0 bases and J gave up 5 bases, with 12 bases separating them. Germline values: CDR1 LGHNA, CDR2 YSLEER. CDR3: CASSQDGAIGDTQYF. The CDR3, as DNA: TGCGCCAGCAGCCAAGACGGGGCGATTGGAGATACGCAGTATTTT.

This clone was seen just once. The chain joins TRBV5-1 to TRBJ2-1, with 8 bases identical to TRBD2. CDR1 and CDR2 from the germline V gene are SGHRS and YFSETQ. The CDR3 has 14 amino acids. With 4 bases clipped from V and 7 bases from J, the junction kept 7 bases outside the gene matches. CDR3 sequence (DNA): TGCGCCAGCAGCATAGGGACTAGTTGGAATGAGCAGTTCTTC. Translating gives CASSIGTSWNEQFF. The entire variable domain, with the rest obtained from reference TRBV5-1 and TRBJ2-1, is as follows: KAGVTQTPRYLIKTRGQQVTLSCSPISGHRSVSWYQQTPGQGLQFLFEYFSETQRNKGNFPGRFSGRQFSNSRSEMNVSTLELGDSALYLCASSIGTSWNEQFFGPGTRLTVL.

This chain connects TRBV5-4 to TRBJ2-2; 7 bases map to TRBD2. Germline assignment: CDR1 SGHNT and CDR2 YYREEE (reference sequence). The CDR3 has 15 amino acids. V gave up 6 bases and J gave up 4 bases; unmatched junction bases: 9. CDR3 nucleotides: TGTGCCAGCACCCGGCCGGGGGAGGGCACCGGGGAGCTGTTTTTT. Translating it yields CASTRPGEGTGELFF.

The V and J genes are TRBV18 and TRBJ1-1; D not resolved. V lost 2 bases to trimming and J lost 5 bases, with 15 bases between them. The CDR3 contains 15 residues. Germline V gene data show CDR1 as KGHSH and CDR2 as LQKENI. The CDR3 DNA sequence: TGTGCCAGCTCACCAATCAACACGTTGGGGACTGAAGCTTTCTTT. Protein sequence: CASSPINTLGTEAFF.